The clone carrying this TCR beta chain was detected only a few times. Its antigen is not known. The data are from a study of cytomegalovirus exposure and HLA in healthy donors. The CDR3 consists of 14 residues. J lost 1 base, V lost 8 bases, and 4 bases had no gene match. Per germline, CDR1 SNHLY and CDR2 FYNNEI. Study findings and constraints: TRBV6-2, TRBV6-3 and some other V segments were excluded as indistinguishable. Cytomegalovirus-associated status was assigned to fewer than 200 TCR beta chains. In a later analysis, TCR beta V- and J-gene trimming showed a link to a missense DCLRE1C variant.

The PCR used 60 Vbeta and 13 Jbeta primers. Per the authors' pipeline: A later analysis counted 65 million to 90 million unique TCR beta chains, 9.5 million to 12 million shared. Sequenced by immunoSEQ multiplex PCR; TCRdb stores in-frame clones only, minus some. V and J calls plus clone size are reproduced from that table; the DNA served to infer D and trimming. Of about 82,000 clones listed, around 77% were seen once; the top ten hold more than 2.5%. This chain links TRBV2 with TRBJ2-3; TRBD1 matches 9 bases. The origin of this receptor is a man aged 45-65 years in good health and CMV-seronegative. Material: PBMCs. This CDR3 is CASGTGFGTDTQYF. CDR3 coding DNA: TGTGCCAGCGGGACAGGGTTCGGCACAGATACGCAGTATTTT.